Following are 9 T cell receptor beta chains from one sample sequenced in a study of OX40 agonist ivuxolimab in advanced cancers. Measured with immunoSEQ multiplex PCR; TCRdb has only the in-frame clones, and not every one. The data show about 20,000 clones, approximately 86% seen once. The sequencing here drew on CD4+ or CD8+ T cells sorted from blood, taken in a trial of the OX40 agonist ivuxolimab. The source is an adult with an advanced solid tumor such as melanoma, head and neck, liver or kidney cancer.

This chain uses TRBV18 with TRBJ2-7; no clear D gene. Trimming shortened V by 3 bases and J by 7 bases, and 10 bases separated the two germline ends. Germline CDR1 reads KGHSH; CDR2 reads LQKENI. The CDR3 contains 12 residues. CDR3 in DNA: TGTGCCAGCTCACCCCTAACGAGGGAGCAGTACTTC. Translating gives CASSPLTREQYF.

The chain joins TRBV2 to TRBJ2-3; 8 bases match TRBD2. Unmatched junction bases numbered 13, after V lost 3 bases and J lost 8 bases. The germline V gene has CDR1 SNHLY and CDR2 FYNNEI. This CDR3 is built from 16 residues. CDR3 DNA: TGTGCCAGCAGTGATTTAGCGGGGCCCCCAGAGGGTACGCAGTATTTT. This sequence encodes CASSDLAGPPEGTQYF. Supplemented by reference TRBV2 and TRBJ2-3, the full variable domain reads EPEVTQTPSHQVTQMGQEVILRCVPISNHLYFYWYRQILGQKVEFLVSFYNNEISEKSEIFDDQFSVERPDGSNFTLKIRSTKLEDSAMYFCASSDLAGPPEGTQYFGPGTRLTVL.

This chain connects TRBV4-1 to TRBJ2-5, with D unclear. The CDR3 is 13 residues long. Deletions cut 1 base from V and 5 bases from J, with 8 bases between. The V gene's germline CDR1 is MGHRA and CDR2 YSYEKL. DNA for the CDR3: TGCGCCAGCAGCCAAGTGTTTGAGGAGACCCAGTACTTC. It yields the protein CASSQVFEETQYF.

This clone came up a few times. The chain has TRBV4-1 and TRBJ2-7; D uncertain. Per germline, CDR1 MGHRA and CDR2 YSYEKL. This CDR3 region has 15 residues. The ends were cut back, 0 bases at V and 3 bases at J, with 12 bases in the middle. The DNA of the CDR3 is TGCGCCAGCAGCCAAGAGGAGAATAGGTTCTACGAGCAGTACTTC. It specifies CASSQEENRFYEQYF.

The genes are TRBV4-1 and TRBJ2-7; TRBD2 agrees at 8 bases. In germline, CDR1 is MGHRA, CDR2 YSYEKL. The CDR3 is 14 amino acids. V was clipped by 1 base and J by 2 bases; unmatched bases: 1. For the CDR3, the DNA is TGCGCCAGCAGCCAAGTAGCGGGGACCTACGAGCAGTACTTC. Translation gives CASSQVAGTYEQYF.

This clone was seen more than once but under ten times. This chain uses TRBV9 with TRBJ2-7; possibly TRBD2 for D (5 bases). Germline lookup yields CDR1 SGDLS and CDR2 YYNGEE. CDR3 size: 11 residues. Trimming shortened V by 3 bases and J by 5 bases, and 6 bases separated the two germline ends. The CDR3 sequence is CASSDSDEQYF. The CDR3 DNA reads TGTGCCAGCAGCGATAGCGACGAGCAGTACTTC.

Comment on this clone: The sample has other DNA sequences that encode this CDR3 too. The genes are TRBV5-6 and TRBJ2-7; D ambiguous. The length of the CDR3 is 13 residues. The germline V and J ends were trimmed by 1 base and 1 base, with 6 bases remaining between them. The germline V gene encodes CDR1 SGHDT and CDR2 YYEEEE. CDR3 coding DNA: TGTGCCAGCAGCTTGCTCGCGTCCTACGAGCAGTACTTC. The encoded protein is CASSLLASYEQYF. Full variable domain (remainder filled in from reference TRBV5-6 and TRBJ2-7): DAGVTQSPTHLIKTRGQQVTLRCSPKSGHDTVSWYQQALGQGPQFIFQYYEEEERQRGNFPDRFSGHQFPNYSSELNVNALLLGDSALYLCASSLLASYEQYFGPGTRLTVT.

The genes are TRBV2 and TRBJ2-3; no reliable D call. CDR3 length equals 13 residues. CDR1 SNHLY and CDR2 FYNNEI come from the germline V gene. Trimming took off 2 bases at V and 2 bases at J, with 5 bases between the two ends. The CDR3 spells CASSELVTDTQYF. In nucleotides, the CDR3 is TGTGCCAGCAGTGAACTTGTCACAGATACGCAGTATTTT.

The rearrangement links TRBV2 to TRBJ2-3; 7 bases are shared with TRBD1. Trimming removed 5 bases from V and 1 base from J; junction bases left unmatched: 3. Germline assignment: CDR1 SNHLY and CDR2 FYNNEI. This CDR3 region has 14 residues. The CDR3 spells CASSSGTGTDTQYF. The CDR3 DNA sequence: TGTGCCAGCAGTTCCGGGACAGGCACAGATACGCAGTATTTT.